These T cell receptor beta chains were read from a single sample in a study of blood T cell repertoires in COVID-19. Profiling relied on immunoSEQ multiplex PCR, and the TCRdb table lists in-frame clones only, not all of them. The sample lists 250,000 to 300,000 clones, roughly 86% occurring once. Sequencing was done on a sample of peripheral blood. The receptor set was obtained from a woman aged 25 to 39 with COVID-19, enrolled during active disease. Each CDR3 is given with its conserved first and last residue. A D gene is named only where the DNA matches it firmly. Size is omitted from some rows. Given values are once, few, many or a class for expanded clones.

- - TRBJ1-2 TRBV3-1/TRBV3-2 TGTGCCAGCAGCGCCGCCGCTAGCATTTATGGCTACACCTTC CASSAAASIYGYTF
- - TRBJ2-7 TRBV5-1 TGCGCGTTACGGGTTAAATACCACGAGCAGTACTTC CALRVKYHEQYF
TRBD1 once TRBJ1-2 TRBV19 TGTGCCAGTAGGGAGACAGGGTCGGACATCTATGGCTACACCTTC CASRETGSDIYGYTF
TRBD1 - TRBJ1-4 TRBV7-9 TGTGCCAGCAGCCGCGGGACAGGGAATGTGGCCGAAAAACTGTTTTTT CASSRGTGNVAEKLFF
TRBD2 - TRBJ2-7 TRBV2 TGTGCCAGCATCGAAGAGCGGGGGGCCGGTTTCGAGCAGTACTTC CASIEERGAGFEQYF
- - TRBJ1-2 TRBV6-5 TGTGCCAGCAGTTACTATGGTGAATCTAGCTATGGCTACACCTTC CASSYYGESSYGYTF
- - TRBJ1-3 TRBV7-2 TGTGCCAGCAGCTTAGAAGGGGGCTCTGGAAACACCATATATTTT CASSLEGGSGNTIYF
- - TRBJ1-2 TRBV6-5 TGTGCCAGCAGTTATAGTAGAGATTTGAGCTATGGCTACACCTTC CASSYSRDLSYGYTF
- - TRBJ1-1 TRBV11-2 TGTGCCAGCAGTCTTCAGGGTACAGACACTGAAGCTTTCTTT CASSLQGTDTEAFF
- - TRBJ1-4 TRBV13 TGTGCCAGCACCCGATCTCGGGGATTGGGGGAAAAACTGTTTTTT CASTRSRGLGEKLFF
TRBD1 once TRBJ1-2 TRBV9 TGTGCCAGCAATTCAAGGGACAGGGGAGGCTACACCTTC CASNSRDRGGYTF
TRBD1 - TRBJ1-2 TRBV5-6 TGTGCCAGCAGTTCTTACAGGGGGCTACCGGGCGACTATGGCTACACCTTC CASSSYRGLPGDYGYTF
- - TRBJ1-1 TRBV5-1 TGCGCCAGCAGCTTCAATACAGAGAACACTGAAGCTTTCTTT CASSFNTENTEAFF
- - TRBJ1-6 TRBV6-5 TGTGCCAGCAATCCGGAGAGGAATTCACCCCTCCACTTT CASNPERNSPLHF
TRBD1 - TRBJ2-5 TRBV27 TGTGCCAGCAGTTTAACCGGACAGGGCTGGGAGACCCAGTACTTC CASSLTGQGWETQYF
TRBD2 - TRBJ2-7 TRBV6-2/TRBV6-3 TGTGCCAGCAGTCCCGGGACTAGCTCCTACGAGCAGTACTTC CASSPGTSSYEQYF
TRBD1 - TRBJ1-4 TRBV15 TGTGCCACCAGCAGTTCCAGGGGGGCAACTAATGAAAAACTGTTTTTT CATSSSRGATNEKLFF
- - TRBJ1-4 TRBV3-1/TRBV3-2 TGTGCCAGCAGCCAAGAACGGAAGAAGGGGGAAAAACTGTTTTTT CASSQERKKGEKLFF
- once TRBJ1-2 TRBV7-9 TGTGCCAGCAGCTTTTGGAGGGATGGCTACACCTTC CASSFWRDGYTF
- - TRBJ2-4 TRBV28 TGTGCCAGCAGTTACCAGGGGATAGCCAAAAACATTCAGTACTTC CASSYQGIAKNIQYF
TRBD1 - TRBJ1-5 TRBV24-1 TGTGCCACCAGTGACCCGACCATCGACAGGGGAGCGGATCAGCCCCAGCATTTT CATSDPTIDRGADQPQHF
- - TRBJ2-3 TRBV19 TGTGCCAGTAGCAAACTCACAGATACGCAGTATTTT CASSKLTDTQYF
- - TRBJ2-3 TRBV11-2 TGTGCCAGCAGCTTTGGGCGCAACGGGGATGATACGCAGTATTTT CASSFGRNGDDTQYF
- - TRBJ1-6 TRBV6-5 TGTGCCAGTAGATTTTTGAGCTCCTATAATTCACCCCTCCACTTT CASRFLSSYNSPLHF
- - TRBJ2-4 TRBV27 TGTGCCAGCACGGGGGTCGACGCGGGCAAAAACATTCAGTACTTC CASTGVDAGKNIQYF
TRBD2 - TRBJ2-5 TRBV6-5 TGTGCCAGCAGGGGGAGGGATCTATCGGGCGAGACCCAGTACTTC CASRGRDLSGETQYF
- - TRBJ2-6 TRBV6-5 TGTGCCAGCAGGGACTACGATTCTGGGGCCAACGTCCTGACTTTC CASRDYDSGANVLTF
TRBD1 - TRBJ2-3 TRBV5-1 TGCGCCAGCAGCCTGGGACAGGGGATAGGAGATACGCAGTATTTT CASSLGQGIGDTQYF
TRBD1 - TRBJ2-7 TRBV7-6 TGTGCCAGCAGCTATTCACCGAGGGGGCCAGCCGAGCAGTACTTC CASSYSPRGPAEQYF
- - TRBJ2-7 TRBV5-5 TGTGCCAGCAGCCTCGGGACAAACTACGAGCAGTACTTC CASSLGTNYEQYF
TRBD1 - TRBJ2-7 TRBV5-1 TGCGCCAGCAGCTTAGGACAGGGGTGGTACGAGCAGTACTTC CASSLGQGWYEQYF
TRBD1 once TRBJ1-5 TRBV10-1 TGCGCCAGTGGGACAGGGGTCCAGCCCCAGCATTTT CASGTGVQPQHF
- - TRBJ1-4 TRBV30 TGTGCCTGTACGGGGGACCTATCAAAGCGGGAAAAACTGTTTTTT CACTGDLSKREKLFF
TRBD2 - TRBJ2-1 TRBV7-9 TGTGCCAGCAGCCAAGGACTAGCGGGGGGGAGCCAGTTCTTC CASSQGLAGGSQFF
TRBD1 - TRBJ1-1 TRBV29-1 TGCAGCGTTACCCGGGACAGGGTTACTGAAGCTTTCTTT CSVTRDRVTEAFF
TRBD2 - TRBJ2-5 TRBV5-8 TGTGCCAGCAGCTTGGGCTTAGCGGGGGTACGAGAGACCCAGTACTTC CASSLGLAGVRETQYF
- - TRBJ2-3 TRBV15 TGTGCCACCAGCAGAAGTAAACAGGGTGGGGACACAGATACGCAGTATTTT CATSRSKQGGDTDTQYF
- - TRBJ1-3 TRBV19 TGTGCCAGTAGTATAGAACACGCGGACACCATATATTTT CASSIEHADTIYF
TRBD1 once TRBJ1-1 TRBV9 TGTGCCAGCAGCGTAGGGTTACAGGGGGCGACGAACACTGAAGCTTTCTTT CASSVGLQGATNTEAFF
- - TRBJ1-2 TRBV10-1 TGCGCCAGCAGTGAGTCACTTCAGGCGCCTCATGGCTACACCTTC CASSESLQAPHGYTF
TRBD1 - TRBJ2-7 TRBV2 TGTGCCAGCAGTGGAGGGACAGGGTACGAGCAGTACTTC CASSGGTGYEQYF
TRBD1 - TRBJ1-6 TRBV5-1 TGCGCCAGCAGCACAGGACAGGGGGCCTCTTCACCCCTCCACTTT CASSTGQGASSPLHF
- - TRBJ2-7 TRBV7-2 TGTGCCAGCAGCATTGACACGTACGAGCAGTACTTC CASSIDTYEQYF
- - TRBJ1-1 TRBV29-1 TGCAGCGCCGAAGCCCATGAAGCTTTCTTT CSAEAHEAFF
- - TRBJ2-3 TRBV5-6 TGTGCCAGCAGCTTGAGTGCGGCAGCGAAAGGTACGCAGTATTTT CASSLSAAAKGTQYF
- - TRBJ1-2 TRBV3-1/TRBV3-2 TGTGCCAGCAGCCAAGTCCTAGCGGGGGCGGGGGATGGCTACACCTTC CASSQVLAGAGDGYTF
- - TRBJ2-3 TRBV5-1 TGCGCCAGCAGCGTAGACTCAACTCGTTTTTCTGCGCAGTATTTT CASSVDSTRFSAQYF
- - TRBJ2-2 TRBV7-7 TGTGCCAGCAGAGGGGGGACAGCCCAAGGCACCGGGGAGCTGTTTTTT CASRGGTAQGTGELFF
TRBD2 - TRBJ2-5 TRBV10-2 TGCGCCAGCAGTGCTAGCGGGGGACTCCAAGAGACCCAGTACTTC CASSASGGLQETQYF
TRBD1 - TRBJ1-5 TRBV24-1 TGTGCCACCAGTGAACCAGGGACAGGGAACAATCAGCCCCAGCATTTT CATSEPGTGNNQPQHF